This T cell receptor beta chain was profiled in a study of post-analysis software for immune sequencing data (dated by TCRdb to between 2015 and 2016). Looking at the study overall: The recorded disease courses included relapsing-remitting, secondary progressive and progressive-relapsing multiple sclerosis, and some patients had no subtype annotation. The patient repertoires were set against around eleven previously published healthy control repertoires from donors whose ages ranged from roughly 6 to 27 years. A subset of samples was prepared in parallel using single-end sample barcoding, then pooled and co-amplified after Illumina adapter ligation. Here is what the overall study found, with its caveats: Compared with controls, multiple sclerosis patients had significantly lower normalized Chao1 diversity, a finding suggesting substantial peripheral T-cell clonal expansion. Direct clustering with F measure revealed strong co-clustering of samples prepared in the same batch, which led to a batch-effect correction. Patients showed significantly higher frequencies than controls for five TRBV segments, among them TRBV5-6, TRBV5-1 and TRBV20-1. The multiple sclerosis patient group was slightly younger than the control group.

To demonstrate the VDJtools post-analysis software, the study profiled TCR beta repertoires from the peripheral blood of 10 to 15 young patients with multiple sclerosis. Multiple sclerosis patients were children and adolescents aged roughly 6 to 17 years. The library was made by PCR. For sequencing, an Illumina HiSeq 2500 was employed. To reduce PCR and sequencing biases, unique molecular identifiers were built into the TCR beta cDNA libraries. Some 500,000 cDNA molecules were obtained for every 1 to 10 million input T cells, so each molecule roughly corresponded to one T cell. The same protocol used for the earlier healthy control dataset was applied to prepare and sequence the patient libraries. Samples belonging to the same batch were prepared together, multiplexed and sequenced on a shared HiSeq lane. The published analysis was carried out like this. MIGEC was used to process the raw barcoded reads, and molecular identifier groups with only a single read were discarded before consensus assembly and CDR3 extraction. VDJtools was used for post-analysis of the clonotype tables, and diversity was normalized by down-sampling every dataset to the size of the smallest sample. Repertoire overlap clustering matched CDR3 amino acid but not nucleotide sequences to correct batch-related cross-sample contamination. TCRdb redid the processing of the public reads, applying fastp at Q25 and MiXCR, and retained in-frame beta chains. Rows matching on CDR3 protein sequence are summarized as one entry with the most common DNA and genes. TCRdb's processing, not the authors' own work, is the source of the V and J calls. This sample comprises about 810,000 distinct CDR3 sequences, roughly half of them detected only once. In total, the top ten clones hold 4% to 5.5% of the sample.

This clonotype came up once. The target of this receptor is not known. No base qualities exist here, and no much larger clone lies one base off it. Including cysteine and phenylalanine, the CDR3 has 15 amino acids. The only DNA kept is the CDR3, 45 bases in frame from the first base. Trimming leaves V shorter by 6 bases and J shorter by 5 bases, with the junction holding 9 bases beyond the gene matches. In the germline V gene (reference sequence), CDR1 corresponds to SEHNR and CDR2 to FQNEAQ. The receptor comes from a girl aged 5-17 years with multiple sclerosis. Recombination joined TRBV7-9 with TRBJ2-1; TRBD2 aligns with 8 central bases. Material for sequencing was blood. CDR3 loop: CASSFKAGAHNEQFF. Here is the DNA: TGTGCCAGCAGTTTTAAAGCGGGAGCCCACAATGAGCAGTTCTTC.